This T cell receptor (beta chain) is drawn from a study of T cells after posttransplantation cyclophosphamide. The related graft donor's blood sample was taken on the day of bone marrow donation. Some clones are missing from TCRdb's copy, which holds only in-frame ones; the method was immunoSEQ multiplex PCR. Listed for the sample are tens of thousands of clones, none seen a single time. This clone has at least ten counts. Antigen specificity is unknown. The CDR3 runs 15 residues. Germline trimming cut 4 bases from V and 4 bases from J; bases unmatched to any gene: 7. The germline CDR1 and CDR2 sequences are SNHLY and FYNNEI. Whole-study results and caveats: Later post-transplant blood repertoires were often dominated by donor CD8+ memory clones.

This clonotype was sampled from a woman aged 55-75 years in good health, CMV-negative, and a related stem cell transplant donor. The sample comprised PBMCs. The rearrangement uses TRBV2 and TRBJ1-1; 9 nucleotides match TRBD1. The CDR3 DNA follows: TGTGCCAGCAGTGGGGACAGGGTTCTTGGCACTGAAGCTTTCTTT. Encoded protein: CASSGDRVLGTEAFF.